This TCR beta chain was sequenced for a study of blood T cells in healthy people across ages. Together with a sample-barcoded 5' primer, a J-beta primer mix was included in a second PCR lasting about 7 to 12 cycles. One entry per CDR3 protein results from TCRdb running MiXCR on the 5' RACE reads. The sample holds roughly 730,000 distinct CDR3 sequences, about 56% seen once. CDR1 DFQATT and CDR2 SNEGSKA come from the germline V gene (reference sequence). The CDR3 is 14 amino acids. About this clonotype: One junction end does not reproduce the germline sequence, and a read error may be involved.

This sequence originates from a man aged 35 to 55 in good health. The sample taken for sequencing was blood. The chain carries TRBV20-1 and TRBJ2-5; TRBD1 matches 7 bases. The CDR3 loop is CSAYPGQTQEIQYF. The CDR3 DNA follows: TGCAGTGCTTACCCGGGACAGACCCAAGAGATCCAGTACTTC.